Here is one TCR beta chain with its context. The antigen is unknown. The PCR used 60 Vbeta and 13 Jbeta primers. The data were produced by immunoSEQ multiplex PCR, yet TCRdb's version contains in-frame clones alone and is incomplete. The top ten hold around 2% of the sample, which has about 120,000 clones, roughly four fifths seen once. The sample belongs to a study of cytomegalovirus exposure and HLA in healthy donors. General observations from the study: For most subjects, TCR beta sequences were reported to predict HLA-A and HLA-B alleles with accuracy. Relative to the approximately 680-donor mean, N-insertions were reportedly fewer in an Asian-associated ancestry cluster in a later analysis.

The specimen sequenced was PBMCs. The receptor was isolated from a man aged 35-49 years in good health and CMV-seronegative.

The CDR3 region has the DNA TGCGCCAGCAGCCCCGGGATGAATGCTGAAGCTTTCTTT. Residues: CASSPGMNAEAFF. The genes are TRBV5-1 and TRBJ1-1, with no clear D. The CDR3 has 13 amino acids. Trimming removed 4 bases at V and 6 bases at J, with 13 bases between. CDR1 is SGHRS, CDR2 YFSETQ, per germline.